Listed below are T cell receptor beta chains from one sample, sequenced in a study of shared clonotypes between healthy human individuals. Only in-frame clones appear in the TCRdb table, and some are missing; sequencing was by immunoSEQ multiplex PCR. The sample comprises approximately 1.9 million clones, about 93% of which are singletons, and around 1.7% rests with the top ten. The sequencing input was naive CD8+ T cells from PBMCs. These receptor sequences come from a man between 18 and 35 years old in good health. Some clones in this sample may be carry-over from other donors' samples. Both conserved end residues are part of each CDR3. Fields, in order: D gene, clone size, J gene, V gene, CDR3 protein, CDR3 DNA. The D gene is left open where the match is weak. Clone size is given for some rows only: seen once, a few or many times, or a class if the clone is expanded.

d_call: TRBD1; clone_size: NA; j_call: TRBJ2-7; v_call: TRBV28; cdr3_aa: CASSTRRQGVGLYEQYF; cdr3_nt: TGTGCCAGCAGTACACGAAGACAGGGGGTTGGACTCTACGAGCAGTACTTC
d_call: TRBD1; clone_size: NA; j_call: TRBJ1-1; v_call: TRBV19; cdr3_aa: CASSPWRDRETEAFF; cdr3_nt: TGTGCCAGTAGTCCCTGGCGGGACAGGGAAACTGAAGCTTTCTTT
d_call: TRBD1; clone_size: NA; j_call: TRBJ1-5; v_call: TRBV13; cdr3_aa: CASSSRDRGNQPQHF; cdr3_nt: TGTGCCAGCAGCTCCCGGGACAGGGGCAATCAGCCCCAGCATTTT
d_call: NA; clone_size: NA; j_call: TRBJ2-1; v_call: TRBV28; cdr3_aa: CASSSSGQGYNEQFF; cdr3_nt: TGTGCCAGCAGTTCTTCTGGGCAGGGATACAATGAGCAGTTCTTC
d_call: TRBD2; clone_size: NA; j_call: TRBJ2-3; v_call: TRBV6-1; cdr3_aa: CASSDSPAGVQDTQYF; cdr3_nt: TGTGCCAGCAGTGATTCCCCAGCGGGAGTACAAGATACGCAGTATTTT
d_call: TRBD1; clone_size: NA; j_call: TRBJ1-2; v_call: TRBV9; cdr3_aa: CASSEQGQGYTF; cdr3_nt: TGTGCCAGCAGCGAACAGGGGCAAGGCTACACCTTC
d_call: NA; clone_size: NA; j_call: TRBJ2-7; v_call: TRBV7-9; cdr3_aa: CASSHDTGRNYEQYF; cdr3_nt: TGTGCCAGCAGCCACGACACCGGGAGAAACTACGAGCAGTACTTC
d_call: TRBD2; clone_size: NA; j_call: TRBJ2-7; v_call: TRBV5-6; cdr3_aa: CASSLGGSANEQYF; cdr3_nt: TGTGCCAGCAGCCTGGGCGGGAGTGCCAACGAGCAGTACTTC
d_call: NA; clone_size: NA; j_call: TRBJ2-2; v_call: TRBV27; cdr3_aa: CASSNVGTRNTGELFF; cdr3_nt: TGTGCCAGCAGTAACGTCGGGACTCGTAACACCGGGGAGCTGTTTTTT
d_call: NA; clone_size: NA; j_call: TRBJ1-1; v_call: TRBV30; cdr3_aa: CAWSGPGARKVNGGTEAFF; cdr3_nt: TGTGCCTGGAGTGGTCCGGGGGCGCGAAAAGTAAACGGAGGCACTGAAGCTTTCTTT
d_call: NA; clone_size: NA; j_call: TRBJ2-5; v_call: TRBV4-1; cdr3_aa: CASSRPTRQETQYF; cdr3_nt: TGCGCCAGCAGCCGCCCGACCAGACAAGAGACCCAGTACTTC
d_call: NA; clone_size: NA; j_call: TRBJ2-4; v_call: TRBV28; cdr3_aa: CASSFHDSGGFLAKNIQYF; cdr3_nt: TGTGCCAGCAGTTTCCACGACTCTGGGGGCTTTTTGGCCAAAAACATTCAGTACTTC
d_call: NA; clone_size: NA; j_call: TRBJ2-2; v_call: TRBV20-1; cdr3_aa: CSARITGELFF; cdr3_nt: TGCAGTGCTCGCATAACCGGGGAGCTGTTTTTT
d_call: NA; clone_size: NA; j_call: TRBJ1-2; v_call: TRBV12-5; cdr3_aa: CASGLVPGSNYGYTF; cdr3_nt: TGTGCTAGTGGTTTGGTACCAGGATCCAACTATGGCTACACCTTC
d_call: NA; clone_size: NA; j_call: TRBJ1-2; v_call: TRBV10-3; cdr3_aa: CAISESGNGGYTF; cdr3_nt: TGTGCCATCAGTGAGTCGGGGAACGGGGGCTACACCTTC
d_call: NA; clone_size: NA; j_call: TRBJ2-3; v_call: TRBV2; cdr3_aa: CASNQGMPSTDTQYF; cdr3_nt: TGTGCCAGCAATCAGGGGATGCCTAGCACAGATACGCAGTATTTT
d_call: TRBD2; clone_size: NA; j_call: TRBJ2-1; v_call: TRBV2; cdr3_aa: CASSESGSGVYEQFF; cdr3_nt: TGTGCCAGCAGTGAGAGCGGGAGTGGGGTTTATGAGCAGTTCTTC
d_call: TRBD2; clone_size: NA; j_call: TRBJ2-7; v_call: TRBV6-5; cdr3_aa: CASRPLAGGSYEQYF; cdr3_nt: TGTGCCAGCAGACCGCTAGCGGGAGGTAGCTACGAGCAGTACTTC
d_call: NA; clone_size: NA; j_call: TRBJ2-1; v_call: TRBV28; cdr3_aa: CASSLSYRRELNEQFF; cdr3_nt: TGTGCCAGCAGTTTATCCTATCGCAGGGAACTCAATGAGCAGTTCTTC
d_call: NA; clone_size: NA; j_call: TRBJ2-7; v_call: TRBV7-2; cdr3_aa: CASSLVDYEQYF; cdr3_nt: TGTGCCAGCAGCTTAGTGGACTACGAGCAGTACTTC
d_call: TRBD1; clone_size: NA; j_call: TRBJ2-7; v_call: TRBV27; cdr3_aa: CASSLGRQGPYEQYF; cdr3_nt: TGTGCCAGCAGTTTAGGGAGACAGGGTCCCTACGAGCAGTACTTC
d_call: NA; clone_size: NA; j_call: TRBJ2-1; v_call: TRBV4-3; cdr3_aa: CASSQERASSYNEQFF; cdr3_nt: TGCGCCAGCAGCCAAGAAAGAGCCAGCTCCTACAATGAGCAGTTCTTC
d_call: NA; clone_size: NA; j_call: TRBJ2-5; v_call: TRBV27; cdr3_aa: CAMDRGTRETQYF; cdr3_nt: TGTGCCATGGACCGGGGGACTCGCGAGACCCAGTACTTC
d_call: NA; clone_size: NA; j_call: TRBJ1-5; v_call: TRBV18; cdr3_aa: CARGRYSNQPQHF; cdr3_nt: TGTGCCCGCGGGCGTTATAGCAATCAGCCCCAGCATTTT
d_call: NA; clone_size: NA; j_call: TRBJ2-7; v_call: TRBV27; cdr3_aa: CASSSLFQDEQYF; cdr3_nt: TGTGCCAGCAGTTCCCTATTTCAGGACGAGCAGTACTTC
d_call: NA; clone_size: NA; j_call: TRBJ1-2; v_call: TRBV11-2; cdr3_aa: CASSLTAGANYGYTF; cdr3_nt: TGTGCCAGCAGCTTAACCGCAGGGGCTAACTATGGCTACACCTTC
d_call: NA; clone_size: NA; j_call: TRBJ1-5; v_call: TRBV5-5; cdr3_aa: CASSLWRDSNQPQHF; cdr3_nt: TGTGCCAGCAGCTTGTGGAGGGATAGCAATCAGCCCCAGCATTTT
d_call: NA; clone_size: NA; j_call: TRBJ1-5; v_call: TRBV15; cdr3_aa: CATSRSPGEANQPQHF; cdr3_nt: TGTGCCACCAGCAGGAGTCCAGGGGAAGCCAATCAGCCCCAGCATTTT
d_call: TRBD1; clone_size: NA; j_call: TRBJ2-7; v_call: TRBV6-1; cdr3_aa: CATKTRGPYEQYF; cdr3_nt: TGTGCCACCAAAACCAGGGGGCCCTACGAGCAGTACTTC
d_call: NA; clone_size: NA; j_call: TRBJ1-1; v_call: TRBV9; cdr3_aa: CASSVRDVNTEAFF; cdr3_nt: TGTGCCAGCAGCGTCAGGGACGTGAACACTGAAGCTTTCTTT
d_call: NA; clone_size: NA; j_call: TRBJ2-2; v_call: TRBV9; cdr3_aa: CASSVVEVNTGELFF; cdr3_nt: TGTGCCAGCAGCGTAGTAGAAGTCAACACCGGGGAGCTGTTTTTT
d_call: NA; clone_size: NA; j_call: TRBJ1-6; v_call: TRBV27; cdr3_aa: CASNDAGVHSPLHF; cdr3_nt: TGTGCCAGCAATGACGCAGGGGTACATTCACCCCTCCACTTT
d_call: NA; clone_size: NA; j_call: TRBJ2-7; v_call: TRBV30; cdr3_aa: CAWSGRSYGTYEQYF; cdr3_nt: TGTGCCTGGAGTGGACGGTCCTACGGGACCTACGAGCAGTACTTC
d_call: TRBD2; clone_size: NA; j_call: TRBJ2-1; v_call: TRBV6-6; cdr3_aa: CASSLGGGGEQFF; cdr3_nt: TGTGCCAGCAGCCTCGGCGGGGGTGGTGAGCAGTTCTTC
d_call: NA; clone_size: NA; j_call: TRBJ1-5; v_call: TRBV7-9; cdr3_aa: CASSSTRLGYSNQPQHF; cdr3_nt: TGTGCCAGCAGCTCCACTAGGCTTGGGTATAGCAATCAGCCCCAGCATTTT
d_call: NA; clone_size: once; j_call: TRBJ1-2; v_call: TRBV7-9; cdr3_aa: CASSPRTDIALTGYTF; cdr3_nt: TGTGCCAGCAGCCCGCGGACAGACATAGCCCTAACTGGCTACACCTTC
d_call: NA; clone_size: once; j_call: TRBJ1-5; v_call: TRBV4-3; cdr3_aa: CASSQEDSNNQPQHF; cdr3_nt: TGCGCCAGCAGCCAAGAAGACAGTAACAATCAGCCCCAGCATTTT
d_call: TRBD1; clone_size: NA; j_call: TRBJ2-3; v_call: TRBV27; cdr3_aa: CASTPTGAIMADTQYF; cdr3_nt: TGTGCCAGCACTCCTACAGGGGCGATCATGGCAGATACGCAGTATTTT
d_call: NA; clone_size: NA; j_call: TRBJ1-5; v_call: TRBV6-1; cdr3_aa: CASSEALRPSGSDQPQHF; cdr3_nt: TGTGCCAGCAGTGAAGCTTTGAGACCCTCGGGCTCGGATCAGCCCCAGCATTTT
d_call: TRBD1; clone_size: NA; j_call: TRBJ2-5; v_call: TRBV9; cdr3_aa: CASSGRNHRGETQYF; cdr3_nt: TGTGCCAGCAGCGGCCGGAACCACAGGGGAGAGACCCAGTACTTC
d_call: NA; clone_size: few; j_call: TRBJ2-7; v_call: TRBV4-2; cdr3_aa: CASSQVPGLAYEQYF; cdr3_nt: TGTGCCAGCAGCCAAGTCCCGGGACTCGCCTACGAGCAGTACTTC
d_call: TRBD1; clone_size: NA; j_call: TRBJ2-2; v_call: TRBV5-1; cdr3_aa: CASSRDRVKVGELFF; cdr3_nt: TGCGCCAGCAGCAGAGACAGGGTGAAGGTCGGGGAGCTGTTTTTT
d_call: NA; clone_size: NA; j_call: TRBJ2-7; v_call: TRBV7-2; cdr3_aa: CASSLSSGRTYEQYF; cdr3_nt: TGTGCCAGCAGCTTATCCAGCGGCAGGACCTACGAGCAGTACTTC
d_call: TRBD2; clone_size: NA; j_call: TRBJ2-7; v_call: TRBV27; cdr3_aa: CASSSTKTSGSLYEQYF; cdr3_nt: TGTGCCAGCAGTTCCACGAAAACTAGCGGGAGTCTCTACGAGCAGTACTTC
d_call: TRBD2; clone_size: NA; j_call: TRBJ2-1; v_call: TRBV29-1; cdr3_aa: CSAGLAGETYNEQFF; cdr3_nt: TGCAGCGCGGGACTAGCGGGAGAGACCTACAATGAGCAGTTCTTC
d_call: TRBD2; clone_size: NA; j_call: TRBJ2-7; v_call: TRBV9; cdr3_aa: CARTLAGIPREQYF; cdr3_nt: TGTGCCAGAACCCTAGCGGGGATCCCTAGGGAGCAGTACTTC
d_call: TRBD1; clone_size: NA; j_call: TRBJ2-1; v_call: TRBV9; cdr3_aa: CASTYGQGGGEQFF; cdr3_nt: TGTGCCAGCACCTACGGACAGGGGGGAGGCGAGCAGTTCTTC
d_call: NA; clone_size: NA; j_call: TRBJ2-2; v_call: TRBV11-3; cdr3_aa: CASSLSLAMGLHTGELFF; cdr3_nt: TGTGCCAGCAGCTTATCCTTAGCGATGGGGTTGCACACCGGGGAGCTGTTTTTT
d_call: NA; clone_size: NA; j_call: TRBJ2-2; v_call: TRBV6-5; cdr3_aa: CASSYEAEGAGELFF; cdr3_nt: TGTGCCAGCAGTTACGAGGCTGAGGGGGCCGGGGAGCTGTTTTTT
d_call: TRBD1; clone_size: few; j_call: TRBJ2-2; v_call: TRBV4-1; cdr3_aa: CASSRNRQGLGGELFF; cdr3_nt: TGCGCCAGCAGCCGGAACAGACAGGGGTTGGGCGGGGAGCTGTTTTTT